Listed below are T cell receptor beta chains from one sample, sequenced in a study of T cell responses to AZD1222 COVID-19 vaccine. Libraries were prepared by immunoSEQ multiplex PCR; TCRdb keeps only in-frame clonotypes and omits some of them. Among about 150,000 clones listed, about 91% were seen once. The sequenced sample was peripheral blood, obtained on day 0 of AZD1222 vaccination. Every receptor here comes from an adult in good health. Both conserved end residues are part of each CDR3. The D gene is left open where the match is weak. The size of a clone is reported for some rows only, either as once, few or many, or as a class for expanded clones.

V	length	size	D	J	DNA	CDR3
TRBV19	16	-	TRBD1	TRBJ1-4	TGTGCCAGTAGTGACAGGGGCGCCTGGACTAATGAAAAACTGTTTTTT	CASSDRGAWTNEKLFF
TRBV4-3	20	-	TRBD1	TRBJ1-4	TGCGCCAGCAGCCAAGATATCGTCCAGGACAGGGGGAAAACTAATGAAAAACTGTTTTTT	CASSQDIVQDRGKTNEKLFF
TRBV5-8	13	-	-	TRBJ2-2	TGTGCCAGCAGCTTTTCCGAACCCGGGGAGCTGTTTTTT	CASSFSEPGELFF
TRBV4-1	16	-	TRBD1	TRBJ1-5	TGCGCCAGCAGCCAAGATCCCAGGGGGCATGGTCAGCCCCAGCATTTT	CASSQDPRGHGQPQHF
TRBV28	14	few	-	TRBJ2-7	TGTGCCAGCATGGAGGGCCCGGGCGACTACGAGCAGTACTTC	CASMEGPGDYEQYF
TRBV28	11	once	-	TRBJ2-5	TGTGCCAGCAGCCTAAAAGAGACCCAGTACTTC	CASSLKETQYF
TRBV19	16	once	-	TRBJ1-5	TGTGCCAGTAGTATAGCCTGGGACGTTGGGAATCAGCCCCAGCATTTT	CASSIAWDVGNQPQHF
TRBV27	14	-	-	TRBJ1-2	TGTGCCAGCAGTTTAACGAGCGATCTAGGGGGCTACACCTTC	CASSLTSDLGGYTF
TRBV20-1	14	-	-	TRBJ1-2	TGCAGTGCTAATGACATCCCAATGAACTATGGCTACACCTTC	CSANDIPMNYGYTF
TRBV28	12	-	-	TRBJ2-1	TGTGCCAGCAGCTGGACAGTTAATGAGCAGTTCTTC	CASSWTVNEQFF
TRBV5-6	14	-	TRBD1	TRBJ1-6	TGTGCCAGCAGCTCCCGGGACAGGGACTCACCCCTCCACTTT	CASSSRDRDSPLHF
TRBV15	15	-	TRBD1	TRBJ1-5	TGTGCCACCAGCCTGACAGGGGAGAACAATCAGCCCCAGCATTTT	CATSLTGENNQPQHF
TRBV6-5	13	-	-	TRBJ1-5	TGTGCCACCCGACCTTATAGCAATCAGCCCCAGCATTTT	CATRPYSNQPQHF
TRBV5-1	16	-	TRBD2	TRBJ2-1	TGCGCCAGCAGCCCCAAGACTAGCGGGGGAAACAATGAGCAGTTCTTC	CASSPKTSGGNNEQFF
TRBV10-1	17	-	TRBD2	TRBJ2-1	TGCGCCAGCAGTGATTTATCTAGCGGGAGGGGAATGAATGAGCAGTTCTTC	CASSDLSSGRGMNEQFF
TRBV13	15	-	TRBD2	TRBJ2-3	TGTGCCAGCAGCTCGAGGGACTATCGCACAGATACGCAGTATTTT	CASSSRDYRTDTQYF
TRBV10-3	12	-	-	TRBJ1-4	TGTGCCATCTCCAAGGATCGTGAAAAACTGTTTTTT	CAISKDREKLFF
TRBV7-2	12	once	-	TRBJ1-5	TGTGCCAGCAGCTCCGGACGGTCGCCCCAGCATTTT	CASSSGRSPQHF
TRBV7-3	15	once	TRBD2	TRBJ2-7	TGTGCCAGCAGTCCAGGTGGCGGGAGGGCCCACGAGCAGTACTTC	CASSPGGGRAHEQYF
TRBV24-1	17	-	-	TRBJ1-2	TGTGCCACCAGTGACCCATTACCCGCCCCAGGGAACTATGGCTACACCTTC	CATSDPLPAPGNYGYTF
TRBV4-1	14	-	TRBD2	TRBJ2-7	TGCGCCAGCAGCGCCGGGACTAGGGGCTACGAGCAGTACTTC	CASSAGTRGYEQYF
TRBV5-1	15	-	-	TRBJ2-2	TGCGCCAGCAGCTTGTCTCCGGGTTCAACCGGGGAGCTGTTTTTT	CASSLSPGSTGELFF
TRBV27	14	-	-	TRBJ1-5	TGTGCCAGCAGTTTGGGGATGAGCAATCAGCCCCAGCATTTT	CASSLGMSNQPQHF
TRBV7-2	16	once	TRBD1	TRBJ2-7	TGTGCCAGCAGCCTCCAAACGGGACAGGACACCCCCGAGCAGTACTTC	CASSLQTGQDTPEQYF
TRBV7-2	15	-	-	TRBJ1-5	TGTGCCAGCAGCCCCCAATCCCGGAACAATCAGCCCCAGCATTTT	CASSPQSRNNQPQHF
TRBV14	15	-	TRBD1	TRBJ1-2	TGTGCCAGCAGACCAACAGGGGGCAACAACTATGGCTACACCTTC	CASRPTGGNNYGYTF
TRBV5-6	16	-	TRBD2	TRBJ2-5	TGTGCCAGCAGCACGCCGGGACTAGCGGTCCTGGAGACCCAGTACTTC	CASSTPGLAVLETQYF
TRBV7-8	12	-	-	TRBJ2-7	TGTGCCAGCCGGAACTTAGGCAACGAGCAGTACTTC	CASRNLGNEQYF
TRBV30	18	-	-	TRBJ2-2	TGTGCCTGGAGTGGGCTTACAGGGACCTCACCGAACACCGGGGAGCTGTTTTTT	CAWSGLTGTSPNTGELFF
TRBV19	13	-	-	TRBJ1-5	TGTGCCAGTGAGGAGACCGTCGCGGGGCCCCAGCATTTT	CASEETVAGPQHF
TRBV12-3/TRBV12-4	12	-	TRBD1	TRBJ2-7	TGTGCCAGCAGACAGGGGTCCTACGAGCAGTACTTC	CASRQGSYEQYF
TRBV5-1	14	-	-	TRBJ1-1	TGCGCCAGCAGCTTGGTTGGAGGGGACACTGAAGCTTTCTTT	CASSLVGGDTEAFF
TRBV6-4	14	-	TRBD1	TRBJ2-3	TGTGCCAGCAGTGACGGGACAGCCACAGATACGCAGTATTTT	CASSDGTATDTQYF
TRBV11-2	17	-	-	TRBJ1-2	TGTGCCAGCAGCGAGCGGGGGGGGTTAAGTTGGGAGTATGGCTACACCTTC	CASSERGGLSWEYGYTF
TRBV7-9	12	-	-	TRBJ2-1	TGTGCCAGCAGCACAATGCACAATGAGCAGTTCTTC	CASSTMHNEQFF
TRBV4-3	15	once	TRBD1	TRBJ1-2	TGCGCCAGCAGCCAGGGACAGGGAACTAACTATGGCTACACCTTC	CASSQGQGTNYGYTF
TRBV12-3/TRBV12-4	13	-	-	TRBJ2-5	TGTGCCAGCAGTTTACGGGGTGGAGAGACCCAGTACTTC	CASSLRGGETQYF
TRBV7-2	14	-	-	TRBJ2-5	TGTGCCAGCAGACGAACAGGGTACCAAGAGACCCAGTACTTC	CASRRTGYQETQYF
TRBV5-1	14	-	-	TRBJ2-3	TGCGCCAGCAGCTTGCAGGCAGGGTCGGATACGCAGTATTTT	CASSLQAGSDTQYF
TRBV10-3	14	few	-	TRBJ1-1	TGTGCCATCAACCGGGACCCACAGGGCACTGAAGCTTTCTTT	CAINRDPQGTEAFF
TRBV5-1	14	-	-	TRBJ1-3	TGCGCCAGCAGCTTGAACGCACCTGGAAACACCATATATTTT	CASSLNAPGNTIYF
TRBV9	14	-	-	TRBJ2-5	TGTGCCAGCAGCCCCTCGCGGAAACAAGAGACCCAGTACTTC	CASSPSRKQETQYF
TRBV30	13	-	-	TRBJ1-5	TGTGCCTGGAGTGTAGGGGTCCAACAGCCCCAGCATTTT	CAWSVGVQQPQHF
TRBV5-4	15	-	-	TRBJ1-6	TGTGCCAGCAGCCCCGGGTCCCCCTATAATTCACCCCTCCACTTT	CASSPGSPYNSPLHF
TRBV5-1	19	-	TRBD1	TRBJ1-2	TGCGCCAGCAGCCTGGATCCGAGACAGGGGGCCCACTATTACTATGGCTACACCTTC	CASSLDPRQGAHYYYGYTF
TRBV7-6	16	-	TRBD1	TRBJ2-7	TGTGCCAGCAGCTTAGCCAAGGGACAGTCAATCTACGAGCAGTACTTC	CASSLAKGQSIYEQYF
TRBV28	15	once	-	TRBJ2-1	TGTGCCAGCACCTTGGGGCCCGGCGGGTGGAATGAGCAGTTCTTC	CASTLGPGGWNEQFF
TRBV30	13	-	-	TRBJ1-2	TGTGCCTGGAGTGTAGTACAGAACTATGGCTACACCTTC	CAWSVVQNYGYTF
TRBV6-5	14	-	TRBD1	TRBJ1-5	TGTGCCAGCCAGAAGGACAGGGGCGGTCAGCCCCAGCATTTT	CASQKDRGGQPQHF
TRBV9	14	-	-	TRBJ1-3	TGTGCCAGCATGGGGGGAAACTCTGGAAACACCATATATTTT	CASMGGNSGNTIYF
TRBV19	13	-	-	TRBJ2-7	TGTGCCAGTAGCGGGGGCCTCTCCTACGAGCAGTACTTC	CASSGGLSYEQYF
TRBV5-4	15	-	-	TRBJ2-1	TGTGCCAGCAGTCAGGACAAGCTAGGGGGAGATGAGCAGTTCTTC	CASSQDKLGGDEQFF
TRBV19	14	-	TRBD1	TRBJ2-7	TGTGCCAGTAAGGGACAGGGGGCATCCTACGAGCAGTACTTC	CASKGQGASYEQYF
TRBV10-3	14	-	TRBD1	TRBJ2-7	TGTGCCACGGGAAGTGGGACAGGGGGGAGCGAGCAGTACTTC	CATGSGTGGSEQYF
TRBV28	15	-	TRBD1	TRBJ2-1	TGTGCCAGCAGCCCTTCAGAGGGGACAGGCCCGACTGAGTTCTTC	CASSPSEGTGPTEFF
TRBV6-2/TRBV6-3	18	-	-	TRBJ1-4	TGTGCCAGCAGTTACGAGCCAGGAGATCCGCCTCGAAGTGAAAAACTGTTTTTT	CASSYEPGDPPRSEKLFF
TRBV13	12	-	TRBD1	TRBJ1-1	TGTGCCAGCAGCTCGGGGGACAGGGAAGCTTTCTTT	CASSSGDREAFF
TRBV18	15	once	TRBD1	TRBJ1-4	TGTGCCAGCTCACCGCGACAGGGAACTAATGAAAAACTGTTTTTT	CASSPRQGTNEKLFF
TRBV19	17	-	-	TRBJ1-5	TGTGCCAGTAGTCCCCGAGCCGCAAGAGATAGCAATCAGCCCCAGCATTTT	CASSPRAARDSNQPQHF
TRBV19	15	-	-	TRBJ1-3	TGTGCCAGTAGTATAGGCAGGGGACCTGGAAACACCATATATTTT	CASSIGRGPGNTIYF